These T cell receptor beta chains were read from a single sample in a study of identical twins. From the 5' RACE reads, TCRdb called clonotypes with MiXCR, one entry per CDR3 protein. The data hold approximately 300,000 distinct CDR3 sequences, with 8.5% to 9.5% observed a single time. This sample also appeared in a second study, on yellow fever vaccine responses in identical twins.

Sequencing used CD8+ T cells sorted from blood. The receptor source for this set is a woman aged 18-29 years in good health. Both conserved end residues are part of each CDR3. The D gene is left open where the match is weak. Only some rows state a clone size, as once, few, many or a class for expanded clones.

>TRBD1|many|TRBJ2-1|TRBV11-3
TGTGCCAGCAGCTCACCCGGACAGGGGGCAGGTGAGCAGTTCTTC
CASSSPGQGAGEQFF
>NA|few|TRBJ1-2|TRBV10-1
TGCGCCAGCAGTCCGAGTGCCGAAGGGGGGTATGGCTACACCTTC
CASSPSAEGGYGYTF
>NA|few|TRBJ2-7|TRBV7-2
TGTGCCAGCAGCTTAAAGTTGGTCCAATACGAGCAGTACTTC
CASSLKLVQYEQYF
>NA|many|TRBJ2-2|TRBV20-1
TGCAGTGCTAGAATCCGGAGCCAGAACACCGGGGAGCTGTTTTTT
CSARIRSQNTGELFF
>TRBD1|many|TRBJ2-3|TRBV7-9
TGTGCCAGCAGCTACATGCCCGGACAGGTGGAGACAGATACGCAGTATTTT
CASSYMPGQVETDTQYF
>NA|many|TRBJ2-7|TRBV6-5
TGTGCCAGCAGTTACTCGAACCGGTATTCTGTGTACGAGCAGTACTTC
CASSYSNRYSVYEQYF
>NA|many|TRBJ2-3|TRBV20-1
TGCAGTGCTACGGGATACCACCTCGATAGCACAGATACGCAGTATTTT
CSATGYHLDSTDTQYF
>TRBD2|few|TRBJ2-3|TRBV7-6
TGTGCCAGCAGCTTAGCCCCTCCCGGACTAGCGGGAGAGGCAGATACGCAGTATTTT
CASSLAPPGLAGEADTQYF
>TRBD1|many|TRBJ2-1|TRBV12-3/TRBV12-4
TGTGCCAGCAGCCCGGTACAGGGGGCCTTTAATGAGCAGTTCTTC
CASSPVQGAFNEQFF
>NA|NA|TRBJ2-7|TRBV2
TGTGCCAGCACCGGGACGGTGACCTACGAGCAGTACTTC
CASTGTVTYEQYF
>NA|NA|TRBJ1-1|TRBV12-3/TRBV12-4
TGTGCCAGCAGGATTACGGCGTATCCCACTGAAGCTTTCTTT
CASRITAYPTEAFF
>TRBD2|few|TRBJ2-3|TRBV4-1
TGCGCCAGCAGCCAAGATGGGACTAGCGGAGTCACAGATACGCAGTATTTT
CASSQDGTSGVTDTQYF
>NA|many|TRBJ2-1|TRBV4-1
TGCGCCAGCAGCTCAACAGGGGGGGGATACAATGAGCAGTTCTTC
CASSSTGGGYNEQFF
>TRBD1|many|TRBJ1-2|TRBV9
TGTGCCAGCAGCGCCCTACAGGGGGCGGATGGCTACACCTTC
CASSALQGADGYTF
>TRBD1|few|TRBJ2-7|TRBV27
TGTGCCAGCAGTGCTGGGACAGGGTTCTCCTACGAGCAGTACTTC
CASSAGTGFSYEQYF
>NA|few|TRBJ1-1|TRBV2
TGTGCCAGCAGTGAGACGGAGGAAGCTTTCTTT
CASSETEEAFF
>TRBD2|many|TRBJ2-7|TRBV20-1
TGCAGTGCTAGGGGGAGGGCCTCCTACGAGCAGTACTTC
CSARGRASYEQYF
>NA|many|TRBJ2-7|TRBV29-1
TGCAGCGTTGAGGGCGACGGAAGCTCCTACGAGCAGTACTTC
CSVEGDGSSYEQYF
>NA|few|TRBJ2-3|TRBV7-9
TGTGCCAGCAGCCCGGGGTACACAGATACGCAGTATTTT
CASSPGYTDTQYF
>NA|few|TRBJ2-3|TRBV28
TGTGCCAGCAGTTTCCTCCCGGGGGATGAAATGACAGATACGCAGTATTTT
CASSFLPGDEMTDTQYF
>NA|many|TRBJ2-1|TRBV19
TGTGCCAGTCGGGACTTTCTGGTACATGAGCAGTTCTTC
CASRDFLVHEQFF
>NA|few|TRBJ2-1|TRBV12-3/TRBV12-4
TGTGCCAGCAGTTTCGGCAGTGAGCAGTTCTTC
CASSFGSEQFF
>NA|few|TRBJ2-1|TRBV7-8
TGTGCCAGCAGCTTCTCACTAGCACCCAGGGACAATGAGCAGTTCTTC
CASSFSLAPRDNEQFF
>TRBD1|many|TRBJ1-2|TRBV5-1
TGCGCCAGCAGCTTGGCCATAGAGGGGGCCGAGGGCTACACCTTC
CASSLAIEGAEGYTF
>TRBD1|few|TRBJ2-7|TRBV7-2
TGTGCCAGCAGCGACGGGACAGGTTCCTACGAGCAGTACTTC
CASSDGTGSYEQYF
>TRBD2|NA|TRBJ2-1|TRBV20-1
TGCTGTGCTAGAGATTCAGGCGGGAGCTCGTACAATGAGCAGTTCTTC
CCARDSGGSSYNEQFF
>NA|few|TRBJ2-5|TRBV29-1
TGCAGCGTTTGGGAAGCACAAGAGACCCAGTACTTC
CSVWEAQETQYF
>NA|many|TRBJ2-1|TRBV6-4
TGTGCCAGCAGTTCTTCCCCGGGACGCGATGAGCAGTTCTTC
CASSSSPGRDEQFF
>TRBD2|NA|TRBJ2-1|TRBV7-9
TGTGCCAGCAGCTTAGGGGCTAGCGGGAGGTACAATGAGCAGTTCTTC
CASSLGASGRYNEQFF
>TRBD2|NA|TRBJ2-3|TRBV29-1
TGCAGCGTTGATGGTGCTAATAGCGGGGGAACAGATACGCAGTATTTT
CSVDGANSGGTDTQYF
>NA|many|TRBJ2-3|TRBV12-3/TRBV12-4
TGTGCCAGCAGTTCCATGGGGCCAGATACGCAGTATTTT
CASSSMGPDTQYF
>TRBD1|few|TRBJ2-7|TRBV4-3
TGCGCCAGCAGCCAAGATTTTGGGACAGGGGGCCGGACTAGCATCTACGAGCAGTACTTC
CASSQDFGTGGRTSIYEQYF
>NA|many|TRBJ1-5|TRBV4-3
TGCGCCAGCAGCCCAGACTGGGGGAGCAATCAGCCCCAGCATTTT
CASSPDWGSNQPQHF
>TRBD2|few|TRBJ2-1|TRBV19
TGTGCCAGTAGTATTAATCGACTAGCGGATAGCTCCTACAATGAGCAGTTCTTC
CASSINRLADSSYNEQFF
>TRBD2|NA|TRBJ2-3|TRBV7-2
TGTGCCAGCAGCTTAGGGCACCTAGCGGGAATCGTCGGAGATACGCAGTATTTT
CASSLGHLAGIVGDTQYF
>TRBD2|NA|TRBJ2-7|TRBV6-5
TGTGCCAGCAGTTACGGTAGCGGGGGGTCCTACGAGCAGTACTTC
CASSYGSGGSYEQYF
>TRBD1|NA|TRBJ2-6|TRBV11-1
TGTGCCAGCAGCTCACCCGGGACAGGGGGCTCTGGGGCCAACGTCCTGACTTTC
CASSSPGTGGSGANVLTF
>TRBD1|few|TRBJ2-1|TRBV29-1
TGCAGCGTCGTCGACAGGGTGAACTACAATGAGCAGTTCTTC
CSVVDRVNYNEQFF
>NA|once|TRBJ2-3|TRBV7-8
TGTGCCAGCAGCTTTGGGTCCCTCCGAGGGAATACGCAGTATTTT
CASSFGSLRGNTQYF
>NA|NA|TRBJ2-7|TRBV7-9
TGTGCCAGCAGCTCCGGGCGACAGGGCGCACGGGGGGGGGAGCAGTACTTC
CASSSGRQGARGGEQYF
>NA|many|TRBJ2-1|TRBV4-3
TGCGCCAGCAGCCAAGGAACCGCGAATTTAGGACTGGGAAACTACAATGAGCAGTTCTTC
CASSQGTANLGLGNYNEQFF
>NA|few|TRBJ2-7|TRBV5-6
TGTGCCAGCAGGCACAGGGAGGATATCTACGAGCAGTACTTC
CASRHREDIYEQYF
>TRBD2|many|TRBJ2-2|TRBV6-1
TGTGCCAGTAGTCAAGCGGGGGAGGGCACCGGGGAGCTGTTTTTT
CASSQAGEGTGELFF
>NA|many|TRBJ2-3|TRBV4-3
TGCGCCAGCAGCCAAGATCTAGGGGCAGATACGCAGTATTTT
CASSQDLGADTQYF
>TRBD2|few|TRBJ2-1|TRBV28
TGTGCCACCATCGATCCCGGGACTAGCGGAAGAGCCTACAATGAGCAGTTCTTC
CATIDPGTSGRAYNEQFF
>NA|many|TRBJ2-7|TRBV3-1
TGTGCCAGCAGCCAAGGGTACAGGGACCACTACGAGCAGTACTTC
CASSQGYRDHYEQYF
>TRBD2|NA|TRBJ2-1|TRBV3-1
TGTGCCTCCTGCCAAGTTTGGGGCGGAGCGGGGGGTGGTGAGCAGTTCTTC
CASCQVWGGAGGGEQFF
>NA|NA|TRBJ2-7|TRBV13
TGTGCCTGCAGCCCAGGAGGATCCTCCTACGAGCAGTACTTC
CACSPGGSSYEQYF
>NA|many|TRBJ2-2|TRBV28
TGTGCCAGCAGTTACCCCTTTCAACACGGGGAGCTGTTTTTT
CASSYPFQHGELFF
>NA|NA|TRBJ1-1|TRBV13
TGTGCCAGCAGCTTAGCCAGGGTGAACACTGAAGCTTTCTTT
CASSLARVNTEAFF
>TRBD1|many|TRBJ2-5|TRBV29-1
TGCAGCGTCGGAATGGGACAGGGAGTAGAGACCCAGTACTTC
CSVGMGQGVETQYF
>NA|few|TRBJ2-2|TRBV27
TGTGCCAGCAGTTGGGAAGGGGGCACCGGGGAGCTGTTTTTT
CASSWEGGTGELFF
>TRBD1|many|TRBJ1-2|TRBV7-9
TGTGCCAGCAGCTCGACAGGGAACTATGGCTACACCTTC
CASSSTGNYGYTF
>NA|many|TRBJ2-1|TRBV13
TGTGCCAGCAGCTTAGGCAGGGGGAGGGGGAATGAGCAGTTCTTC
CASSLGRGRGNEQFF
>TRBD2|NA|TRBJ2-7|TRBV15
TGTGCCACCAGCGGTGGGCGGGGGGCCTACGAGCAGTACTTC
CATSGGRGAYEQYF
>NA|few|TRBJ2-2|TRBV27
TGTGCCAGCAGTTCCCCCGCAGGGGAGCTGTTTTTT
CASSSPAGELFF
>NA|NA|TRBJ2-1|TRBV5-8
TGTGCCAGCAGCTCCCGGACGGCAGACTTATCCTACAATGAGCAGTTCTTC
CASSSRTADLSYNEQFF
>TRBD2|many|TRBJ2-7|TRBV20-1
TGCAGTACCGGACTAGCGGGAGCCTCTTACGAGCAGTACTTC
CSTGLAGASYEQYF
>TRBD2|many|TRBJ2-5|TRBV7-2
TGTGCCAGCAGCCAGCCGGGACTAGCGTATCGTGAGACCCAGTACTTC
CASSQPGLAYRETQYF